Following are 29 T cell receptor beta chains from one sample sequenced in a study of cytomegalovirus exposure and HLA in healthy donors. TCRdb keeps only in-frame clones here, not all; method: immunoSEQ multiplex PCR. Of over 250,000 clones detected, about 86% appear once; the ten largest clones hold roughly 1%. Sample: PBMCs. These TCRs come from a woman in her late teens or twenties in good health and CMV-seronegative.

The count of this clone is one. V and J are TRBV28 and TRBJ2-3, with 7 bases that match TRBD1. The CDR3 extends over 14 amino acids. Germline lookup yields CDR1 MDHEN and CDR2 SYDVKM. Losses at the gene ends were 10 bases for V and 4 bases for J; bases not matched to a gene: 11. The CDR3 region is CATTDRVVSDTQYF. CDR3 in DNA: TGTGCCACTACCGACAGGGTAGTGTCAGATACGCAGTATTTT. Full variable domain (missing parts from reference TRBV28 and TRBJ2-3): DVKVTQSSRYLVKRTGEKVFLECVQDMDHENMFWYRQDPGLGLRLIYFSYDVKMKEKGDIPEGYSVSREKKERFSLILESASTNQTSMYLCATTDRVVSDTQYFGPGTRLTVL.

V gene TRBV6-5 combines with J gene TRBJ2-1, with 13 bases aligning to TRBD2. Germline V lookup: CDR1 MNHEY, CDR2 SVGAGI. The length of the CDR3 is 16 residues. J lost 7 bases, V lost 4 bases, and 7 bases had no gene match. The chain's CDR3 is CASSSQGLAGRNEQFF. The CDR3 nucleotides read TGTGCCAGCAGTTCTCAGGGACTAGCGGGGAGGAATGAGCAGTTCTTC.

J is TRBJ2-7 and V is TRBV6-1; 9 bases match TRBD2. With V trimmed by 8 bases and J by 3 bases, 11 bases remained unmatched. The V gene's germline CDR1 is MNHNS and CDR2 SASEGT. This CDR3 is 15 amino acids long. As DNA, the CDR3 is TGTGCCAGCCGGACTAGCGAAGTTTCTTACTACGAGCAGTACTTC. Its translation is CASRTSEVSYYEQYF.

The CDR3 nucleotides read TGTGCCAGCAGTGAACTAGGGGCCCTGGTTGGCAATGAGCAGTTCTTC. This codes for CASSELGALVGNEQFF. This rearrangement joins TRBV6-1 to TRBJ2-1; TRBD1 might be the D (5 bases). This CDR3 contains 16 residues. Germline loops: CDR1 MNHNS, CDR2 SASEGT. V gave up 2 bases and J gave up 6 bases, with 17 bases separating them.

The chain employs TRBV19 and TRBJ1-4; 7 positions agree with TRBD1. Trimming removed 4 bases from V and 8 bases from J; junction bases left unmatched: 7. Germline V gives CDR1 LNHDA, CDR2 SQIVND (reference sequence). The CDR3 has 14 amino acids. In DNA form, the CDR3 reads TGTGCCAGTAGTACGAGGGGACAGAGAGAAAAACTGTTTTTT. This translates into CASSTRGQREKLFF.

The J gene is TRBJ2-4, the V gene TRBV5-4; 7 bases agree with TRBD1. Germline V CDR1 and CDR2: SGHNT, YYREEE (reference sequence). This CDR3 spans 13 amino acids. After removal of 2 bases from V and 7 bases from J, the junction contained 3 bases not matched to a gene. The CDR3 protein is CASSFTGANIQYF. The CDR3 DNA is TGTGCCAGCAGCTTTACAGGGGCCAACATTCAGTACTTC.

This clone was seen a few times. The chain couples TRBV7-2 to TRBJ1-3; 9 bases map to TRBD1. Germline CDR1 reads SGHTA; CDR2 reads FQGNSA. The CDR3 extends over 15 amino acids. The junction had 9 bases not matched to a gene; V was cut back by 5 bases and J by 7 bases. CDR3 coding DNA: TGTGCCAGCAGCCGACGGACAGGGGTTATGAACACCATATATTTT. The encoded protein is CASSRRTGVMNTIYF.

This clone was recorded once. The rearrangement joins TRBV30 to TRBJ2-5; D is perhaps TRBD2 (5 bases). Germline V gene lookup returns CDR1 GTSNPN and CDR2 SVGIG (reference sequence). The ends were cut back, 1 base at V and 7 bases at J, with 16 bases in the middle. This CDR3 contains 14 residues. CDR3 sequence: CAWSEGDHRGTQYF. The CDR3 region has the DNA TGTGCCTGGAGTGAGGGAGATCACCGTGGGACCCAGTACTTC.

V is TRBV18 and J is TRBJ2-7; possibly TRBD1 for D (5 bases). The CDR3 totals 15 residues. The germline V gene has CDR1 KGHSH and CDR2 LQKENI. Trimming pared 5 bases from V and 0 bases from J, leaving 14 bases between. CDR3 DNA sequence: TGTGCCAGCTCAGCTGTGCAGGGTTCCTCCTACGAGCAGTACTTC. Its translation: CASSAVQGSSYEQYF.

This clone was detected once. The rearrangement joins TRBV11-3 to TRBJ1-2, with TRBD1 matching 9 bases. The junction had 10 bases not matched to a gene; V was cut back by 3 bases and J by 2 bases. Germline loops: CDR1 SGHNT, CDR2 YENEEA. The CDR3 runs 17 residues. CDR3 in amino acids: CASSFRDRAMGNYGYTF. The CDR3 coding sequence is TGTGCCAGCAGCTTTCGGGACAGGGCTATGGGAAACTATGGCTACACCTTC. Combining the CDR3 with reference TRBV11-3 and TRBJ1-2 gives the whole variable domain EAGVVQSPRYKIIEKKQPVAFWCNPISGHNTLYWYLQNLGQGPELLIRYENEEAVDDSQLPKDRFSAERLKGVDSTLKIQPAELGDSAVYLCASSFRDRAMGNYGYTFGSGTRLTVV.

The chain links TRBV6-5 to TRBJ1-4, with 8 bases aligning to TRBD1. V gave up 0 bases and J gave up 4 bases; unmatched junction bases: 4. In germline, CDR1 is MNHEY, CDR2 SVGAGI. The CDR3 has 16 amino acids. CDR3 sequence reads: CASSYSWTGINEKLFF. DNA for the CDR3: TGTGCCAGCAGTTACTCTTGGACAGGGATTAATGAAAAACTGTTTTTT.

The V and J genes are TRBV7-9 and TRBJ2-1; the match to TRBD2 covers 10 bases. Per germline, CDR1 SEHNR and CDR2 FQNEAQ (reference sequence). The V gene end was trimmed by 5 bases and the J gene end by 6 bases; junction bases not matched to a gene: 10. The CDR3 length is 16 residues. The CDR3 sequence: CASSPHWRTSGNEQFF. The DNA of the CDR3 is TGTGCCAGCAGCCCCCACTGGAGGACTAGCGGCAATGAGCAGTTCTTC.

The chain combines TRBV29-1 with TRBJ1-1, with D tentatively TRBD1 (5 bases). This CDR3 has 15 residues. Germline V lookup: CDR1 SQVTM, CDR2 ANQGSEA. V lost 0 bases, J lost 2 bases, and 13 bases lay in between. CDR3 bases: TGCAGCGTTGAAGATGGTACAGGATTTAACACTGAAGCTTTCTTT. It translates to CSVEDGTGFNTEAFF.

The genes are TRBV27 and TRBJ2-7; D ambiguous. The germline CDR1 and CDR2 sequences are MNHEY and SMNVEV (reference sequence). Trimming stripped 5 bases from V and 3 bases from J, with 11 bases between. The length of the CDR3 is 13 residues. The CDR3 nucleotides are TGTGCCAGCAGTACTCGATCGTTCTACGAGCAGTACTTC. Its translation: CASSTRSFYEQYF.

The chain employs TRBV19 and TRBJ1-4; possibly TRBD1 for D (5 bases). Looked up from germline, CDR1 is LNHDA and CDR2 is SQIVND (reference sequence). The CDR3 is 19 residues long. V was clipped by 0 bases and J by 2 bases, with 19 bases between them. The CDR3 reads CASSIEPPPPSGTNEKLFF. CDR3 nucleotides: TGTGCCAGTAGTATAGAACCCCCCCCGCCTTCAGGGACTAATGAAAAACTGTTTTTT.

The chain has TRBV7-2 and TRBJ2-3; TRBD2 matches 9 bases. The junction had 5 bases not matched to a gene; V was cut back by 4 bases and J by 0 bases. Per germline, CDR1 SGHTA and CDR2 FQGNSA. CDR3 length: 16 residues. CDR3 region: CASSSRGGLSTDTQYF. As DNA, the CDR3 is TGTGCCAGCAGCTCGCGGGGGGGCCTAAGCACAGATACGCAGTATTTT.

V usage is TRBV9 and J usage is TRBJ1-5; a possible D gene is TRBD1 (6 bases). Trimming took 4 bases from V and 3 from J, leaving 8 bases between them. The CDR3 totals 13 residues. Per the germline V gene, CDR1 is SGDLS and CDR2 is YYNGEE. CDR3 in amino acids: CASSRGNNQPQHF. The DNA of the CDR3 is TGTGCCAGCAGCAGGGGGAACAATCAGCCCCAGCATTTT.

The chain combines TRBV15 with TRBJ1-5; 7 nucleotides match TRBD1. The V and J ends lost 3 bases and 4 bases, in that order; junction bases with no gene match: 6. Germline CDR1 LNHNV, CDR2 YYDKDF (reference sequence). The length of the CDR3 is 15 residues. The CDR3, as DNA: TGTGCCACCAGCAGTCCGGACAGGTTGAATCAGCCCCAGCATTTT. It specifies CATSSPDRLNQPQHF.

The CDR3 protein is CASSRTGGMDTEAFF. The CDR3 DNA follows: TGTGCCAGCAGCCGGACAGGGGGAATGGACACTGAAGCTTTCTTT. The J gene is TRBJ1-1, the V gene TRBV6-4; 10 bases fit TRBD1. The trim removed 6 bases at V and 3 bases at J, leaving 7 bases unmatched. Looked up from germline, CDR1 is MRHNA and CDR2 is SNTAGT. The CDR3 has 15 amino acids.

CDR3 amino acids: CASSEERGSYGYTF. The DNA of the CDR3 is TGTGCCAGCAGTGAAGAAAGGGGGAGCTATGGCTACACCTTC. V usage is TRBV6-1 and J usage is TRBJ1-2, with a weak D call TRBD1 (6 bases). V was clipped by 1 base and J by 4 bases, with 10 bases between them. CDR3 size: 14 residues. Germline CDR1 is MNHNS and CDR2 is SASEGT.

This clone was counted between two and nine times. The CDR3 reads CASSLTSPGGGEDIQYF. The CDR3 nucleotides read TGTGCCAGCAGCTTAACCTCCCCGGGGGGCGGGGAAGACATTCAGTACTTC. This chain connects TRBV7-3 to TRBJ2-4; possibly TRBD2 for D (7 bases). Trimming removed 0 bases from V and 8 bases from J, with 20 bases in between. CDR3 length: 17 residues. From germline, CDR1 is SGHTA and CDR2 FQGTGA.

The V and J genes are TRBV5-1 and TRBJ2-7; 8 bases align to TRBD1. V lost 4 bases to trimming and J lost 2 bases; unmatched junction nucleotides: 14. The germline CDR1 and CDR2 sequences are SGHRS and YFSETQ. The CDR3 length is 17 residues. DNA for the CDR3: TGCGCCAGCAGCCCCCTGAATACCGGACAGGGTGCCTACGAGCAGTACTTC. Protein sequence: CASSPLNTGQGAYEQYF.

The V call is TRBV27, the J call TRBJ2-1; 8 nucleotides line up with TRBD2. The germline gives CDR1 MNHEY, CDR2 SMNVEV (reference sequence). The CDR3 extends over 14 amino acids. V lost 8 bases to trimming and J lost 8 bases; unmatched junction nucleotides: 11. In DNA, the CDR3 is TGTGCCAGCTACCCGGGAGTAGCGGGATATGAGCAGTTCTTC. Its protein product is CASYPGVAGYEQFF.

This rearrangement joins TRBV29-1 to TRBJ2-3; no firm D call. V was pared by 4 bases and J by 4 bases, with 15 bases between. CDR3 size: 14 residues. CDR1 and CDR2 (germline): SQVTM, ANQGSEA. Here the CDR3 reads CSVVRLAGADTQYF. The CDR3 nucleotides are TGCAGCGTTGTAAGGCTCGCTGGAGCAGATACGCAGTATTTT.

This rearrangement joins TRBV2 to TRBJ2-1, with 10 bases lining up with TRBD1. V was clipped by 0 bases and J by 7 bases; unmatched bases: 9. CDR3 length: 17 residues. Germline assignment: CDR1 SNHLY and CDR2 FYNNEI. The CDR3 sequence is CASSEATTGGIRNEQFF. The CDR3, as DNA: TGTGCCAGCAGTGAAGCTACGACAGGGGGCATTCGAAATGAGCAGTTCTTC.

The genes are TRBV30 and TRBJ1-2, with D unresolved. The germline gives CDR1 GTSNPN, CDR2 SVGIG (reference sequence). The CDR3 runs 13 residues. Trimming shortened V by 4 bases and J by 8 bases, and 17 bases separated the two germline ends. The CDR3 sequence: CAWTVSRRGGYTF. The CDR3 bases are TGTGCCTGGACGGTGTCGAGGAGAGGGGGCTACACCTTC.

The CDR3: CASSPGNTEAFF. The CDR3 DNA is TGTGCCAGCAGTCCGGGAAACACTGAAGCTTTCTTT. The J gene is TRBJ1-1, the V gene TRBV6-1; the D is unclear. Germline V gene data show CDR1 as MNHNS and CDR2 as SASEGT. The CDR3 sequence is 12 residues long. The V end was cut by 5 bases, the J end by 2 bases, with 6 bases between.

The CDR3 region is CASRNRIRNQETQYF. The CDR3 DNA is TGCGCCAGCCGAAACCGAATCAGGAATCAAGAGACCCAGTACTTC. The V gene is TRBV5-1, the J gene TRBJ2-5, with no clear D. Germline CDR1 and CDR2: SGHRS and YFSETQ. There are 15 residues in the CDR3. V was trimmed by 7 bases and J by 2 bases, leaving 18 bases between them.

The CDR3: CASSIGQGELYEQYF. The CDR3 nucleotides are TGTGCCAGTAGTATAGGGCAGGGCGAGCTCTACGAGCAGTACTTC. The chain combines TRBV19 with TRBJ2-7, with D possibly matching TRBD1 (5 bases). The length of the CDR3 is 15 residues. Deletions cut 1 base from V and 3 bases from J, with 13 bases between. The V gene's germline CDR1 is LNHDA and CDR2 SQIVND (reference sequence).